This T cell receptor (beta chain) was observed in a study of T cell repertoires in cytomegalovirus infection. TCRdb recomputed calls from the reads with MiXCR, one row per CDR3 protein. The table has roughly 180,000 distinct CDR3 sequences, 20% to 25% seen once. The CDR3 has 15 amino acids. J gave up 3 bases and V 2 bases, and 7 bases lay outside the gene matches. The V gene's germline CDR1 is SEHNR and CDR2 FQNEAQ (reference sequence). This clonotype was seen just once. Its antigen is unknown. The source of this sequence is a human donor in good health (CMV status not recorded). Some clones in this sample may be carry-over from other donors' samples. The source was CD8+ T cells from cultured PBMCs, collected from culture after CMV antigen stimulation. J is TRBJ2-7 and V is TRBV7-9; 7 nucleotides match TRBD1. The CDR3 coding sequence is TGTGCCAGCAGCTTAAAAGGGGACAGCGGCTACGAGCAGTACTTC. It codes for CASSLKGDSGYEQYF. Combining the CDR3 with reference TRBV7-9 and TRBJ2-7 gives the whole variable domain DTGVSQNPRHKITKRGQNVTFRCDPISEHNRLYWYRQTLGQGPEFLTYFQNEAQLEKSRLLSDRFSAERPKGSFSTLEIQRTEQGDSAMYLCASSLKGDSGYEQYFGPGTRLTVT.